Shown below are 23 T cell receptor beta chains from a single sample sequenced in a study of blood T cell repertoires in COVID-19. Clones were sequenced by immunoSEQ multiplex PCR, and TCRdb holds only the in-frame ones, with some missing. Of 240,000 or so clones listed, 70% to 85% are singletons. The sequencing input was peripheral blood. These receptors all come from a woman aged 80 or older with acute or convalescent COVID-19.

The CDR3 region is CASSEGGSGEKLFF. The CDR3 DNA is TGTGCCAGCAGTGAAGGAGGGAGCGGTGAAAAACTGTTTTTT. The rearrangement uses TRBV6-1 and TRBJ1-4, with D hard to call. V shed 1 base and J shed 7 bases, with 10 bases lying between them. CDR1 and CDR2 from the germline V gene are MNHNS and SASEGT. CDR3 length equals 14 residues.

This clone was detected a few times. The CDR3 here is CASSRRGLRTNEKLFF. In DNA, the CDR3 is TGTGCCAGCAGCCGGAGGGGATTAAGGACTAATGAAAAACTGTTTTTT. The chain employs TRBV5-6 and TRBJ1-4; D might be TRBD1 (5 bases). Trimming removed 4 bases from V and 2 bases from J, with 15 bases in between. The CDR3 is 16 residues long. Germline V lookup: CDR1 SGHDT, CDR2 YYEEEE. The full variable domain, rest sourced from reference TRBV5-6 and TRBJ1-4, is DAGVTQSPTHLIKTRGQQVTLRCSPKSGHDTVSWYQQALGQGPQFIFQYYEEEERQRGNFPDRFSGHQFPNYSSELNVNALLLGDSALYLCASSRRGLRTNEKLFFGSGTQLSVL.

The genes are TRBV18 and TRBJ1-1; D is ambiguous. Germline V gene data show CDR1 as KGHSH and CDR2 as LQKENI. CDR3 length equals 16 residues. Deletions cut 0 bases from V and 4 bases from J, with 15 bases between. CDR3 residues: CASSPPGRPTTTEAFF. CDR3 sequence (DNA): TGTGCCAGCTCACCACCGGGCAGGCCGACGACCACTGAAGCTTTCTTT.

The chain employs TRBV4-1 and TRBJ2-7, with 10 bases identical to TRBD1. CDR1 and CDR2 from the germline V gene are MGHRA and YSYEKL. After removal of 1 base from V and 0 bases from J, the junction contained 3 bases not matched to a gene. CDR3 length: 16 amino acids. The CDR3 nucleotides read TGCGCCAGCAGCCAAGCTTGGGACAGGGGCTCCTACGAGCAGTACTTC. It translates to CASSQAWDRGSYEQYF.

The rearrangement links TRBV29-1 to TRBJ2-3; possibly TRBD2 for D (5 bases). The CDR3 is 16 amino acids. V was shortened by 0 bases and J by 1 base, with 14 bases between the two germline ends. Germline V lookup: CDR1 SQVTM, CDR2 ANQGSEA. Here the CDR3 reads CSVEDRNPGGTDTQYF. CDR3 nucleotides: TGCAGCGTTGAAGATCGGAATCCCGGGGGCACAGATACGCAGTATTTT.

This chain joins TRBV19 and TRBJ2-7; D is perhaps TRBD1 (6 bases). The CDR3 consists of 17 residues. CDR1 is LNHDA, CDR2 SQIVND, per germline (reference sequence). The V gene lost 1 base and the J gene lost 2 bases, with 18 bases spanning the gap. The chain's CDR3 is CASSIGLGQGTPYEQYF. In DNA form, the CDR3 reads TGTGCCAGTAGTATAGGACTGGGGCAGGGGACCCCCTACGAGCAGTACTTC. The whole variable domain, filled in from reference TRBV19 and TRBJ2-7, reads DGGITQSPKYLFRKEGQNVTLSCEQNLNHDAMYWYRQDPGQGLRLIYYSQIVNDFQKGDIAEGYSVSREKKESFPLTVTSAQKNPTAFYLCASSIGLGQGTPYEQYFGPGTRLTVT.

The chain combines TRBV5-4 with TRBJ1-2; a weak D match, TRBD1 (6 bases). Per the germline V gene, CDR1 is SGHNT and CDR2 is YYREEE (reference sequence). CDR3 length equals 14 residues. Deletions cut 6 bases from V and 8 bases from J, with 20 bases between. The CDR3 bases are TGTGCCAGCAACCCAACAGGGTATAATACGGGCTACACCTTC. This gives the protein CASNPTGYNTGYTF.

The rearrangement links TRBV28 to TRBJ2-7, with 10 bases that match TRBD2. Germline V gives CDR1 MDHEN, CDR2 SYDVKM. This CDR3 spans 14 amino acids. J was trimmed by 3 bases and V by 7 bases; bases with no gene match: 6. The CDR3 DNA is TGTGCCAGCACTCCGGGACTAGCGATCTACGAGCAGTACTTC. The encoded protein is CASTPGLAIYEQYF.

There are a few counts of this clone. The chain joins TRBV6-1 to TRBJ2-5; D not resolved. Trimming left V 1 base short and J 5 bases short, with 14 bases between. CDR1 and CDR2 from the germline V gene are MNHNS and SASEGT. The CDR3 runs to 15 residues. The CDR3 DNA follows: TGTGCCAGCAGTGAAGGAGGCACGCCCTATGAGACCCAGTACTTC. Its protein is CASSEGGTPYETQYF.

A few counts support this clone. The chain links TRBV27 to TRBJ1-2, with TRBD1 matching over 7 bases. V was clipped by 3 bases and J by 4 bases; unmatched bases: 8. Germline CDR1 is MNHEY and CDR2 is SMNVEV (reference sequence). The CDR3 sequence is 15 residues long. CDR3: CASSFLTGKGYGYTF. The DNA of the CDR3 is TGTGCCAGCAGTTTCCTGACAGGGAAGGGCTATGGCTACACCTTC.

V and J are TRBV27 and TRBJ2-1; the D is unclear. Germline V gene sequence: CDR1 MNHEY, CDR2 SMNVEV (reference sequence). This CDR3 is built from 15 residues. Trimming left V 4 bases short and J 0 bases short, with 10 bases between. Here the CDR3 DNA reads TGTGCCAGCAGTTATACAGCAAGCTCCTACAATGAGCAGTTCTTC. Its translation: CASSYTASSYNEQFF.

This chain connects TRBV6-2 or TRBV6-3 to TRBJ2-5, with D possibly being TRBD2 (7 bases). Germline V CDR1 and CDR2: MNHEY, SVGEGT. The CDR3 has 16 amino acids. Trimming removed 2 bases at V and 5 bases at J, with 18 bases between. The CDR3 bases are TGTGCCAGCAGTTACCCTCGCGGGAGAGGGGGGGAGACCCAGTACTTC. Protein sequence: CASSYPRGRGGETQYF.

V and J are TRBV18 and TRBJ1-1, with a weak D call TRBD1 (5 bases). This CDR3 has 17 amino acids. Germline CDR1 and CDR2: KGHSH and LQKENI. Trimming stripped 1 base from V and 0 bases from J, with 15 bases between. This CDR3 reads CASSPRLRPGMNTEAFF. As DNA, the CDR3 is TGTGCCAGCTCACCACGGCTACGTCCAGGGATGAACACTGAAGCTTTCTTT.

Ten or more counts support this clone. The V and J genes are TRBV5-4 and TRBJ2-5, with TRBD2 as a possible D gene (6 bases). V was shortened by 4 bases and J by 0 bases, with 13 bases between the two germline ends. The length of the CDR3 is 15 residues. Germline V CDR1 and CDR2: SGHNT, YYREEE (reference sequence). CDR3 protein: CASSAGGNNQETQYF. DNA of the CDR3: TGTGCCAGCAGCGCTGGAGGGAACAACCAAGAGACCCAGTACTTC.

The chain carries TRBV7-9 and TRBJ2-1, with 10 bases matching TRBD2. The V gene's germline CDR1 is SEHNR and CDR2 FQNEAQ (reference sequence). The CDR3 totals 15 residues. With 5 bases clipped from V and 5 bases from J, the junction kept 6 bases outside the gene matches. The CDR3 DNA reads as TGTGCCAGCAGCCCCCCGGGGACTAGCGACAATGAGCAGTTCTTC. This codes for CASSPPGTSDNEQFF.

The chain combines TRBV6-2 or TRBV6-3 with TRBJ2-5, with 12 nucleotides matching TRBD2. From germline, CDR1 is MNHEY and CDR2 SVGEGT. V lost 5 bases and J lost 2; bases outside the gene matches: 6. This CDR3 has 16 residues. CDR3 coding DNA: TGTGCCAGCAGTGAGGGACTAGCGGGCGGTCAAGAGACCCAGTACTTC. Amino acid sequence: CASSEGLAGGQETQYF.

The J gene is TRBJ1-4, the V gene TRBV6-5; D is possibly TRBD1 (6 bases). The V end was cut by 2 bases, the J end by 5 bases, with 12 bases between. There are 15 residues in the CDR3. CDR1 MNHEY and CDR2 SVGAGI come from the germline V gene. The CDR3 DNA reads as TGTGCCAGCAGTTACCAGCGGACAGTGAATGAAAAACTGTTTTTT. Its translation is CASSYQRTVNEKLFF.

The CDR3 coding sequence is TGTGCCAGCAGTCATAGCGCATGGACTAACCTTAATGAGCAGTTCTTC. Translating it yields CASSHSAWTNLNEQFF. The V and J genes are TRBV7-2 and TRBJ2-1; possibly TRBD2 for D (6 bases). The V end lost 6 bases, the J end lost 7 bases, and 22 bases lay between the germline ends. The CDR3 consists of 16 residues. Germline CDR1 SGHTA, CDR2 FQGNSA.

This clone appeared a single time. V gene TRBV4-2 combines with J gene TRBJ2-2; TRBD2 matches at 11 bases. V trimming: 0 bases; J trimming: 6 bases; junction bases outside the gene matches: 9. The CDR3 loop spans 18 amino acids. In germline, CDR1 is LGHNA, CDR2 YNFKEQ. The chain's CDR3 is CASSQDPVLAGVPGELFF. CDR3 nucleotides: TGTGCCAGCAGCCAAGATCCGGTACTAGCGGGGGTCCCCGGGGAGCTGTTTTTT.

The chain is built from TRBV11-3 and TRBJ2-1; TRBD1 agrees at 9 bases. The V and J ends lost 5 bases and 6 bases, in that order; junction bases with no gene match: 11. Germline CDR1 reads SGHNT; CDR2 reads YENEEA. This CDR3 is 16 amino acids long. The DNA for the CDR3 is TGTGCCAGCAGCCCTCGCCGGGACAGGGTTTCCAATGAGCAGTTCTTC. Protein: CASSPRRDRVSNEQFF.

This chain joins TRBV9 and TRBJ2-5; TRBD1 matches at 12 bases. The CDR3 covers 16 residues. V shed 3 bases and J 5 bases; nucleotides not matched to a gene: 8. Germline loops: CDR1 SGDLS, CDR2 YYNGEE. The CDR3 region is CASSGGTGGARETQYF. The CDR3 DNA reads TGTGCCAGCAGCGGGGGGACAGGGGGCGCGAGGGAGACCCAGTACTTC.

CDR3 bases: TGTGCCACCAGCAGAGTGTTACAGGGGGACGGCTACACCTTC. Residues: CATSRVLQGDGYTF. This chain links TRBV15 with TRBJ1-2; 8 nucleotides agree with TRBD1. CDR3 size: 14 residues. Germline V gene sequence: CDR1 LNHNV, CDR2 YYDKDF (reference sequence). The trim removed 1 base at V and 8 bases at J, leaving 6 bases unmatched.

This clone was found once. CDR3 sequence: CASTIGEGWNSPLHF. The CDR3 bases are TGTGCCAGTACCATCGGGGAGGGGTGGAATTCACCCCTCCACTTT. This chain joins TRBV19 and TRBJ1-6, with a weak D call TRBD1 (5 bases). CDR3 size: 15 residues. Trimming shortened V by 7 bases and J by 7 bases, and 17 bases separated the two germline ends. Germline CDR1 reads LNHDA; CDR2 reads SQIVND (reference sequence).